This entry lists 3 T cell receptor beta chains sequenced from one sample in a study of human T cells and chemical hapten exposure. The time point was: patch test 3, about 24 weeks after DPC sensitization. Treatment of the sample: therapeutic diphenylcyclopropenone sensitization with weekly scalp DPC. TCRdb reanalysed the RACE reads using MiXCR and keeps one entry per CDR3 protein. The repertoire holds about 84,000 distinct CDR3 sequences, with approximately 11% as singletons. This material consisted of whole blood, taken in connection with sensitization to the hapten diphenylcyclopropenone (DPC). The receptors shown here come from a woman aged 50 to 60 with alopecia areata. Some clones in this sample may be carry-over from other donors' samples.

At least ten counts were recorded for this clonotype. V and J are TRBV6-2 or TRBV6-3 and TRBJ2-7, with 7 bases lining up with TRBD2. CDR1 is MNHEY, CDR2 SVGEGT, per germline. The V and J ends lost 0 bases and 4 bases, in that order; junction bases with no gene match: 6. CDR3 length equals 15 residues. CDR3 protein: CASSYSLAERYEQYF. For the CDR3, the DNA is TGTGCCAGCAGTTACTCGCTAGCGGAGAGGTACGAGCAGTACTTC.

In this sample, this clonotype turned up many times. V is TRBV29-1 and J is TRBJ1-5; 8 bases map to TRBD1. Germline V CDR1 and CDR2: SQVTM, ANQGSEA. The CDR3 consists of 13 residues. V shed 7 bases and J 5 bases; nucleotides not matched to a gene: 7. The CDR3 nucleotides read TGCAGCGGTGGACAGGGAATGGATCAGCCCCAGCATTTT. This encodes CSGGQGMDQPQHF.

V is TRBV18 and J is TRBJ2-4, with 14 bases matching TRBD2. V lost 1 base to trimming and J lost 0 bases; unmatched junction nucleotides: 5. The CDR3 has 19 residues. CDR1 is KGHSH, CDR2 LQKENI, per germline. CDR3 residues: CASSPLGTSGSLAKNIQYF. The CDR3 DNA is TGTGCCAGCTCACCACTTGGGACTAGCGGGAGTTTAGCCAAAAACATTCAGTACTTC.